Each of the 5 T cell receptor beta chains below was sequenced from the same sample in a study of blood T cell repertoires in COVID-19. Assay: immunoSEQ multiplex PCR; the TCRdb copy retains only in-frame clones and omits some. Of about 22,000 clones in the sample, 65% to 90% were seen once. The specimen sequenced was peripheral blood. Receptors originate from a man aged 65 to 85 with acute or convalescent COVID-19.

This chain uses TRBV19 with TRBJ2-3, with 7 bases lining up with TRBD1. The CDR3 contains 15 residues. The V segment lost 5 bases and the J segment 4 bases; nucleotides outside the gene matches: 9. Germline CDR1 LNHDA, CDR2 SQIVND (reference sequence). The CDR3 DNA sequence: TGTGCCAGTAGTCTACAGGGGAAATATGCAGATACGCAGTATTTT. Translating it yields CASSLQGKYADTQYF.

The V and J genes are TRBV15 and TRBJ1-1, with D unclear. There are 14 residues in the CDR3. Trimming took 6 bases from V and 11 from J, leaving 22 bases between them. Looked up from germline, CDR1 is LNHNV and CDR2 is YYDKDF (reference sequence). This chain's CDR3 is CATSRLRSTSQAFF. The CDR3 DNA reads as TGTGCCACCAGTCGACTGCGGAGTACTTCCCAGGCTTTCTTT.

V is TRBV7-6 and J is TRBJ1-3; D gene unclear. Germline V gene lookup returns CDR1 SGHVS and CDR2 FNYEAQ. There are 15 residues in the CDR3. V was trimmed by 0 bases and J by 0 bases, leaving 6 bases between them. The CDR3 DNA follows: TGTGCCAGCAGCTTAGCGGGCCTCTCTGGAAACACCATATATTTT. Translated: CASSLAGLSGNTIYF.

The chain links TRBV6-2 or TRBV6-3 to TRBJ2-7, with D maybe TRBD2 (5 bases). With 1 base removed from V and 3 bases from J, the gap between germline ends came to 13 bases. CDR1 and CDR2 (germline): MNHEY, SVGEGT. The CDR3 totals 15 residues. The CDR3 nucleotides are TGTGCCAGCAGTTACTTTGGAGGACGAGACTACGAGCAGTACTTC. Its protein is CASSYFGGRDYEQYF.

This chain links TRBV5-1 with TRBJ2-5; 9 positions agree with TRBD2. CDR1 and CDR2 from the germline V gene are SGHRS and YFSETQ. The CDR3 runs to 17 residues. With 0 bases clipped from V and 1 base from J, the junction kept 7 bases outside the gene matches. The DNA of the CDR3 is TGCGCCAGCAGCTTGGCGCGGGGGGGCCTGTTCCAAGAGACCCAGTACTTC. Its protein is CASSLARGGLFQETQYF.